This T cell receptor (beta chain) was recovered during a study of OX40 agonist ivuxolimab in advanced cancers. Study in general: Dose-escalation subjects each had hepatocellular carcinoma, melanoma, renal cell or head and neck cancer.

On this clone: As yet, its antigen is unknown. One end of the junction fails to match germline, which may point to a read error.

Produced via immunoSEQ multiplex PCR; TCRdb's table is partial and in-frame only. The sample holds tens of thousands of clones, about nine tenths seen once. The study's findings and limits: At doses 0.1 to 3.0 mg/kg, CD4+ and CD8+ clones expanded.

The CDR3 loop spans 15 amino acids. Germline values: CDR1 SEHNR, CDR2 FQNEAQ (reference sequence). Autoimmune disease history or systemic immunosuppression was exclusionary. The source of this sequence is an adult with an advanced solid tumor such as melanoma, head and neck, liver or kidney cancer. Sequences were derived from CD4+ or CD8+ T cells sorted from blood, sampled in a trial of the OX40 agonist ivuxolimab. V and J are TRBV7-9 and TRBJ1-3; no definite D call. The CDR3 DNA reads TGTACCAGCAGCCCCCAGAGTATCTCTGGAAACACCATATATTTT. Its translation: CTSSPQSISGNTIYF.